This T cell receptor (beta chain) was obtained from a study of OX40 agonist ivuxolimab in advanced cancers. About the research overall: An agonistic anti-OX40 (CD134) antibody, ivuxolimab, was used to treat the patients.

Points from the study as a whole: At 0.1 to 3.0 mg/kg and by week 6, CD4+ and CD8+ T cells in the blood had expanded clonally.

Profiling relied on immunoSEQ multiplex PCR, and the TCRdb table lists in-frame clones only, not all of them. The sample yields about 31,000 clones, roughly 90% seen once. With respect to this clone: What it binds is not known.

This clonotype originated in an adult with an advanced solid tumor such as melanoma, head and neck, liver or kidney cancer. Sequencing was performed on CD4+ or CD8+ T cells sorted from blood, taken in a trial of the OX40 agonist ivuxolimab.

CDR3 region: CASRPGHLYEQYF. In nucleotides, the CDR3 is TGTGCCAGCAGACCGGGACATCTCTACGAGCAGTACTTC. The rearrangement links TRBV28 to TRBJ2-7, with a weak D call TRBD1 (6 bases). The germline V and J ends were trimmed by 6 bases and 3 bases, with 12 bases remaining between them. Germline V CDR1 and CDR2: MDHEN, SYDVKM. The CDR3 contains 13 residues.